This T cell receptor (beta chain) came from a study of blood T cell repertoires in COVID-19. In the study overall: Researchers got acute and convalescent COVID-19 samples from the United States, Italy and Spain. PBMCs, B-cell-depleted T cells, or T cells were the source of the cDNA or gDNA that made up the material.

Original handling: Estimation of nucleated cell counts was performed using reference gene primer amplification. This table comes from immunoSEQ multiplex PCR, and its TCRdb copy is limited to in-frame clones, with some not included. Clone size and V and J calls were adopted from that table, with D and trimming inferred from the DNA. The table includes about 30,000 clones, approximately 67% detected once. The CDR3 is 16 residues long. Trimming took off 4 bases at V and 4 bases at J, with 19 bases between the two ends. The germline V gene has CDR1 MGHRA and CDR2 YSYEKL. The clonotype was recovered from a human donor in a cohort sampled during active COVID-19. Sequenced material: peripheral blood. The chain links TRBV4-1 to TRBJ1-2, with D possibly TRBD1 on 5 matching bases. In DNA, the CDR3 is TGCGCCAGCAGCCCCCCTGGGGCAGTTGGGATCTATGGCTACACCTTC. As protein: CASSPPGAVGIYGYTF.